This entry is about one TCR beta chain. TCRdb processed the 5' RACE reads anew with MiXCR; each CDR3 protein has one entry. The repertoire holds about 360,000 distinct CDR3 sequences, 20% to 25% seen once, with around 13% in the top ten. CDR3 size: 15 residues. J was trimmed by 4 bases and V by 4 bases; bases with no gene match: 9. Germline CDR1 is SEHNR and CDR2 is FQNEAQ (reference sequence). These data originate in a study of CD8 T cells in ankylosing spondylitis. The material sequenced was blood, either unsorted or a sorted T cell fraction (not recorded which). The chain has TRBV7-9 and TRBJ1-1; TRBD1 agrees at 7 bases. This sequence was found in a male donor with ankylosing spondylitis or in good health (not recorded which). Here the CDR3 reads CASSSLETGATEAFF. In nucleotides, the CDR3 is TGTGCCAGCAGCTCCCTGGAAACAGGGGCCACTGAAGCTTTCTTT.